Detailed here is one TCR beta chain. The sample belongs to a study of identical twins. TCRdb reanalysed the 5' RACE reads using MiXCR and keeps one entry per CDR3 protein. Among 510,000 or so distinct CDR3 sequences listed, nearly 15% were seen once. This CDR3 contains 20 residues. V shed 1 base, J shed 1 base, and the junction held 12 bases outside the gene matches. This sample also belongs to another study, concerning yellow fever vaccine responses in identical twins.

This receptor was taken from a woman aged 18-29 years in good health. Sequenced input: CD4+ T cells sorted from blood. The rearrangement uses TRBV12-3 or TRBV12-4 and TRBJ2-4, with TRBD1 matching 11 bases. The CDR3 sequence: CASSLGAGQGVYLAKNIQYF. CDR3 bases: TGTGCCAGCAGTTTAGGAGCGGGACAGGGGGTATATTTGGCCAAAAACATTCAGTACTTC.